This passage covers 23 T cell receptor beta chains from one sample sequenced in a study of blood T cell repertoires in COVID-19. This table comes from immunoSEQ multiplex PCR, and its TCRdb copy is limited to in-frame clones, with some not included. The sample lists 250,000 or so clones, approximately 86% occurring once. Material: peripheral blood. The receptors shown here come from a woman between 55 and 75 years old with COVID-19, enrolled during active disease.

The chain carries TRBV7-3 and TRBJ2-1, with 7 bases lining up with TRBD2. Germline CDR1 and CDR2: SGHTA and FQGTGA. The CDR3 loop spans 15 amino acids. The trim removed 5 bases at V and 4 bases at J, leaving 8 bases unmatched. The CDR3 region is CASSPPGLPYNEQFF. The CDR3, as DNA: TGTGCCAGCAGCCCACCGGGACTACCATACAATGAGCAGTTCTTC.

V usage is TRBV19 and J usage is TRBJ2-4; D possibly corresponds to TRBD2 (7 bases). V lost 4 bases and J lost 2, with 15 bases in between. Germline CDR1 LNHDA, CDR2 SQIVND (reference sequence). The CDR3 loop spans 16 amino acids. The CDR3 sequence: CASSKRGGDSKNIQYF. Here the CDR3 DNA reads TGTGCCAGTAGTAAGAGAGGGGGGGACTCCAAAAACATTCAGTACTTC.

On this clone itself: Other DNA sequences in this specimen translate into the identical CDR3. V is TRBV7-9 and J is TRBJ2-1, with 7 bases lining up with TRBD1. Germline-derived CDR1 and CDR2 are SEHNR and FQNEAQ (reference sequence). The CDR3 sequence is 14 residues long. The junction had 8 bases not matched to a gene; V was cut back by 5 bases and J by 7 bases. CDR3 coding DNA: TGTGCCAGCAGCCCAAGAACAGGGGAGAATGAGCAGTTCTTC. This encodes CASSPRTGENEQFF.

The rearrangement joins TRBV19 to TRBJ1-5; 8 bases fit TRBD1. The ends lost 10 bases at V and 6 bases at J; junction bases unmatched: 8. This CDR3 has 13 amino acids. Germline CDR1 LNHDA, CDR2 SQIVND (reference sequence). The CDR3 region has the DNA TGTGCCACCACACAGGGGGTAGCTCAGCCCCAGCATTTT. Translation gives CATTQGVAQPQHF.

The chain has TRBV7-9 and TRBJ1-1, with a tentative D call TRBD1 (5 bases). Germline CDR1 and CDR2: SEHNR and FQNEAQ (reference sequence). CDR3 length: 14 amino acids. V was pared by 4 bases and J by 3 bases, with 12 bases between. The CDR3, as DNA: TGTGCCAGCAGCTCCAATAAGGGGTACACTGAAGCTTTCTTT. It specifies CASSSNKGYTEAFF.

V is TRBV10-3 and J is TRBJ2-1; D is possibly TRBD2 (7 bases). With 10 bases removed from V and 4 bases from J, the gap between germline ends came to 14 bases. The CDR3 contains 13 residues. Germline assignment: CDR1 ENHRY and CDR2 SYGVKD. CDR3 protein: CATWGRGYNEQFF. As DNA, the CDR3 is TGTGCCACGTGGGGGCGGGGGTACAATGAGCAGTTCTTC.

In regard to this clone: The same CDR3 is also encoded by other DNA sequences in this sample. The chain combines TRBV5-1 with TRBJ2-1; 9 bases are a match to TRBD2. Unmatched junction bases numbered 2, after V lost 0 bases and J lost 4 bases. The CDR3 extends over 15 amino acids. Germline V gene sequence: CDR1 SGHRS, CDR2 YFSETQ. For the CDR3, the DNA is TGCGCCAGCAGCTTGGGGCTAGCGGGATACAATGAGCAGTTCTTC. Protein: CASSLGLAGYNEQFF.

J is TRBJ2-7 and V is TRBV5-1; 11 positions match TRBD1. Germline V gene sequence: CDR1 SGHRS, CDR2 YFSETQ. V lost 4 bases, J lost 7 bases, and 7 bases stayed unmatched. CDR3 length: 14 amino acids. CDR3 loop: CASSPGQGAREQYF. The CDR3 nucleotides read TGCGCCAGCAGCCCCGGACAGGGGGCCCGGGAGCAGTACTTC.

The table lists this clone with a few counts. The rearrangement joins TRBV6-2 or TRBV6-3 to TRBJ2-5; 10 nucleotides agree with TRBD2. This CDR3 comprises 15 residues. Germline CDR1 reads MNHEY; CDR2 reads SVGEGT. Losses at the gene ends were 5 bases for V and 5 bases for J; bases not matched to a gene: 8. DNA of the CDR3: TGTGCCAGCAGTAAAACTAGCGGGATTGGCGAGACCCAGTACTTC. Amino acid sequence: CASSKTSGIGETQYF.

This clone was recorded once. This rearrangement joins TRBV2 to TRBJ1-1; 8 nucleotides match TRBD1. The germline gives CDR1 SNHLY, CDR2 FYNNEI. Trimming removed 7 bases from V and 4 bases from J; junction bases left unmatched: 8. This CDR3 region has 14 residues. For the CDR3, the DNA is TGTGCCAGCACCGGAGCAGGGGGCGTCACTGAAGCTTTCTTT. Its translation: CASTGAGGVTEAFF.

The CDR3 loop is CATSRVTGELFF. Here the CDR3 DNA reads TGTGCCACCAGCCGAGTAACCGGGGAGCTGTTTTTT. V and J are TRBV15 and TRBJ2-2; D not resolved. CDR1 and CDR2 (germline): LNHNV, YYDKDF (reference sequence). The CDR3 contains 12 residues. V lost 5 bases, J lost 5 bases, and 6 bases lay in between.

This clone was detected once. The CDR3 region is CASSVGRPNEQFF. CDR3 DNA sequence: TGCGCCAGCAGTGTGGGCAGACCTAATGAGCAGTTCTTC. The chain joins TRBV10-2 to TRBJ2-1; D not certain. This CDR3 contains 13 residues. The V end was cut by 4 bases, the J end by 7 bases, with 11 bases between. Germline CDR1 reads WSHSY; CDR2 reads SAAADI.

The chain joins TRBV27 to TRBJ2-1, with TRBD2 identical over 8 bases. The CDR3 spans 16 residues. Germline assignment: CDR1 MNHEY and CDR2 SMNVEV (reference sequence). Germline trimming cut 3 bases from V and 0 bases from J; bases unmatched to any gene: 4. CDR3: CASSFLAGISYNEQFF. In DNA form, the CDR3 reads TGTGCCAGCAGTTTTTTAGCGGGGATCTCCTACAATGAGCAGTTCTTC.

This chain links TRBV28 with TRBJ2-3; 10 nucleotides agree with TRBD1. Germline CDR1 MDHEN, CDR2 SYDVKM. J gave up 5 bases and V 6 bases, and 8 bases lay outside the gene matches. CDR3 length: 15 amino acids. CDR3: CASSPGQGGQDTQYF. The CDR3, as DNA: TGTGCCAGCAGCCCCGGACAGGGGGGACAAGATACGCAGTATTTT.

This chain uses TRBV2 with TRBJ2-1, with D possibly being TRBD1 (5 bases). The V end lost 8 bases, the J end lost 3 bases, and 8 bases lay between the germline ends. This CDR3 region has 12 residues. Germline V gene lookup returns CDR1 SNHLY and CDR2 FYNNEI. Here the CDR3 DNA reads TGTGCCAGCGGCGACAGCTACAATGAGCAGTTCTTC. Its protein product is CASGDSYNEQFF.

J is TRBJ2-5 and V is TRBV11-2; 8 bases match TRBD1. This CDR3 is built from 16 residues. CDR1 and CDR2 (germline): SGHAT, FQNNGV. Trimming took 3 bases from V and 5 from J; bases not matched to a gene: 11. The CDR3 DNA reads as TGTGCCAGCAGCTTTTCCTACGGACAGGGAACCGAGACCCAGTACTTC. It specifies CASSFSYGQGTETQYF.

The V and J genes are TRBV6-4 and TRBJ2-1; the D gene is possibly TRBD2 (5 bases). CDR3 size: 14 residues. V dropped 5 bases and J dropped 8 bases, with 16 bases sitting between them. Per the germline V gene, CDR1 is MRHNA and CDR2 is SNTAGT. The CDR3 loop is CASSIDVSRDEQFF. For the CDR3, the DNA is TGTGCCAGCAGTATCGACGTCTCGAGGGATGAGCAGTTCTTC.

V is TRBV7-9 and J is TRBJ1-2; TRBD1 aligns across 8 bases. The germline gives CDR1 SEHNR, CDR2 FQNEAQ (reference sequence). The CDR3 runs 14 residues. V lost 3 bases to trimming and J lost 8 bases; unmatched junction nucleotides: 8. CDR3 amino acids: CASSLGQVSSGYTF. DNA for the CDR3: TGTGCCAGCAGCTTGGGACAGGTATCTTCCGGCTACACCTTC.

This clone was detected only once. The V and J genes are TRBV7-2 and TRBJ2-7; D is unresolved. Per germline, CDR1 SGHTA and CDR2 FQGNSA. Trimming pared 3 bases from V and 3 bases from J, leaving 6 bases between. The CDR3 contains 12 residues. CDR3 nucleotide sequence: TGTGCCAGCAGCTTTACGGGCTACGAGCAGTACTTC. It translates to CASSFTGYEQYF.

The gene calls are TRBV6-2 or TRBV6-3 and TRBJ2-1; D not certain. This CDR3 has 11 amino acids. In germline, CDR1 is MNHEY, CDR2 SVGEGT. The germline V and J ends were trimmed by 4 bases and 8 bases, with 6 bases remaining between them. CDR3 sequence (DNA): TGTGCCAGCAGTTCAGGCCATGAGCAGTTCTTC. This translates into CASSSGHEQFF.

J is TRBJ1-6 and V is TRBV9; weak D call: TRBD1 (5 bases). V was shortened by 3 bases and J by 0 bases, with 7 bases between the two germline ends. CDR1 and CDR2 (germline): SGDLS, YYNGEE. This CDR3 spans 15 amino acids. CDR3 amino acids: CASSARGSYNSPLHF. CDR3 nucleotides: TGTGCCAGCAGCGCAAGGGGCTCCTATAATTCACCCCTCCACTTT.

This clone occurred once. The chain carries TRBV5-1 and TRBJ2-5, with 9 bases identical to TRBD1. In germline, CDR1 is SGHRS, CDR2 YFSETQ. The CDR3 sequence is 15 residues long. The junction had 5 bases not matched to a gene; V was cut back by 4 bases and J by 1 base. CDR3: CASSVGTGSQETQYF. The DNA for the CDR3 is TGCGCCAGCAGCGTGGGGACAGGGAGCCAAGAGACCCAGTACTTC.

The chain carries TRBV20-1 and TRBJ1-4, with 10 bases matching TRBD1. The germline CDR1 and CDR2 sequences are DFQATT and SNEGSKA (reference sequence). J gave up 7 bases and V 3 bases, and 17 bases lay outside the gene matches. The length of the CDR3 is 18 residues. CDR3 region: CSASPLGTGVMASEKLFF. The CDR3 DNA reads as TGCAGTGCTAGTCCCTTGGGGACAGGGGTTATGGCAAGTGAAAAACTGTTTTTT.